This T cell receptor beta chain was obtained from a study of blood T cell repertoires in COVID-19. At the level of the study: The study drew acute and convalescent COVID-19 samples from the United States, Italy and Spain. T cells, B-cell-depleted T cells, or PBMCs supplied cDNA or gDNA.

Original processing notes: Reference gene primer amplification in the assay estimated nucleated cell counts. Measured with immunoSEQ multiplex PCR; TCRdb has only the in-frame clones, and not every one. Clone size and the V and J calls come from that table; the DNA yielded D and trimming. This repertoire shows 40,000 to 55,000 clones, approximately 84% found once; its top ten account for nearly 4.5%. Specimen: peripheral blood. The receptor was derived from a man in his forties or fifties with active COVID-19.

CDR3 amino acids: CASAAQGTGATDTQYF. In DNA form, the CDR3 reads TGCGCCAGCGCCGCGCAGGGGACAGGGGCCACAGATACGCAGTATTTT. This rearrangement joins TRBV5-1 to TRBJ2-3; 10 nucleotides match TRBD1. Germline V gene sequence: CDR1 SGHRS, CDR2 YFSETQ. J gave up 2 bases and V 7 bases, and 10 bases lay outside the gene matches. The CDR3 length is 16 residues.